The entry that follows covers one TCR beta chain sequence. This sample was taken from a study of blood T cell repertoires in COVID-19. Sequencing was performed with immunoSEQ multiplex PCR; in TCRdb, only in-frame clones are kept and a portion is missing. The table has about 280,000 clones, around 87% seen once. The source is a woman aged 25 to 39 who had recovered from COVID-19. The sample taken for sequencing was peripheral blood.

As DNA, the CDR3 is TGTGCCACCAGTGATCCCCGGGGAGGATATCAGTTCTTC. Its translation: CATSDPRGGYQFF. The chain combines TRBV24-1 with TRBJ2-1; weak D call: TRBD2 (6 bases). The CDR3 covers 13 residues. V gave up 3 bases and J gave up 13 bases, with 15 bases separating them. CDR1 is KGHDR and CDR2 is SFDVKD in the germline V gene.